Each of the 4 T cell receptor beta chains below was sequenced from the same sample in a study of CD8 T cells in Susac syndrome. Roughly 0.45 to 1 ug RNA was reverse transcribed with random hexamers. TCRdb recomputed calls from the immunoSEQ multiplex PCR reads with MiXCR, one row per CDR3 protein. The sample includes under 200,000 distinct CDR3 sequences, 95% of them seen just once. The sequenced sample was CD8+ T cells from PBMCs. Source of these receptors: a human donor with Susac syndrome.

Notes on this clonotype: One end of the junction is discordant with germline, which a read error may explain. The chain couples TRBV12-3 or TRBV12-4 to TRBJ2-7, with 8 positions matching TRBD1. The CDR3 is 14 residues long. The CDR3 loop is CASSFTRGQDEQYF. The DNA of the CDR3 is TGTGCCAGTAGTTTCACCAGGGGGCAGGACGAGCAGTACTTC.

The gene calls are TRBV20-1 and TRBJ1-1, with TRBD1 matching over 10 bases. The CDR3 sequence is 14 residues long. CDR1 is DFQATT and CDR2 is SNEGSKA in the germline V gene (reference sequence). V lost 0 bases, J lost 4 bases, and 2 bases stayed unmatched. The CDR3 loop is CSARDRDRGTEAFF. The CDR3 DNA sequence: TGCAGTGCTAGAGATCGGGACAGGGGCACTGAAGCTTTCTTT.

CDR3 sequence (DNA): TGTGCCAGCAGCTTAGTTCCCCCAGGACGTCACCCCTACGAGCAGTACTTC. Translated: CASSLVPPGRHPYEQYF. The rearrangement uses TRBV7-9 and TRBJ2-7, with D unresolved. This CDR3 region has 17 residues. Per germline, CDR1 SEHNR and CDR2 FQNEAQ (reference sequence). V was pared by 1 base and J by 2 bases, with 18 bases between.

The gene calls are TRBV3-1 and TRBJ2-1, with 9 bases matching TRBD2. V lost 1 base and J lost 3; bases outside the gene matches: 1. The CDR3 runs to 15 residues. Per germline, CDR1 LGHDT and CDR2 YNNKEL (reference sequence). The chain's CDR3 is CASSQVREGYNEQFF. CDR3 nucleotides: TGTGCCAGCAGCCAAGTGCGGGAGGGCTACAATGAGCAGTTCTTC.